This T cell receptor (beta chain) was observed in a study of cytomegalovirus exposure and HLA in healthy donors. This CDR3 has 14 amino acids. The V gene's germline CDR1 is SGDLS and CDR2 YYNGEE. The ends were cut back, 6 bases at V and 1 base at J, with 13 bases in the middle. The study ran its PCR with 60 Vbeta and 13 Jbeta primers. Profiling relied on immunoSEQ multiplex PCR, and the TCRdb table lists in-frame clones only, not all of them. This sample has 120,000 or so clones, with about 78% found just once. The study, taken as a whole, reports: Cytomegalovirus association was assigned to more than 150 TCR beta chains.

Notes on this clone: No antigen is known for it.

The sample taken for sequencing was PBMCs. The TCR comes from a man between 25 and 39 years old in good health and CMV-seronegative. The V and J genes are TRBV9 and TRBJ1-2, with a weak D call TRBD1 (5 bases). CDR3 sequence: CASNPGGDNYGYTF. The CDR3 DNA reads as TGTGCCAGCAACCCCGGGGGGGATAACTATGGCTACACCTTC.